The rows below give T cell receptor beta chains drawn from one sample of a study of cytomegalovirus exposure and HLA in healthy donors. The protocol was immunoSEQ multiplex PCR, while the TCRdb copy is restricted to in-frame clones and leaves out a portion. The sample yields approximately 59,000 clones, 65% to 80% seen once. Sequenced: PBMCs. The receptors derive from a man in his forties in good health and CMV-seropositive. The CDR3 runs from the conserved cysteine through the conserved F or W. A D gene is named only where the DNA matches it firmly. Size values are once, few and many counts, or a class for expanded clones, and some rows have none.

clone_size: once
v_call: TRBV27
j_call: TRBJ1-2
d_call: -
cdr3_aa: CASSPPPQGAPVYGYTF
cdr3_nt: TGTGCCAGCAGCCCTCCCCCCCAGGGCGCTCCCGTCTATGGCTACACCTTC

clone_size: -
v_call: TRBV19
j_call: TRBJ1-5
d_call: -
cdr3_aa: CASSMLLRQPQHF
cdr3_nt: TGTGCCAGTAGTATGTTGCTGCGCCAGCCCCAGCATTTT

clone_size: -
v_call: TRBV6-1
j_call: TRBJ1-1
d_call: -
cdr3_aa: CASSEAIDRNTEAFF
cdr3_nt: TGTGCCAGCAGTGAAGCGATTGACAGGAACACTGAAGCTTTCTTT

clone_size: once
v_call: TRBV5-1
j_call: TRBJ2-7
d_call: -
cdr3_aa: CASGSGSSYGQYF
cdr3_nt: TGCGCCAGCGGATCCGGGAGTTCCTACGGGCAGTACTTC

clone_size: -
v_call: TRBV7-2
j_call: TRBJ2-5
d_call: TRBD2
cdr3_aa: CASSSGLAGVRETQYF
cdr3_nt: TGTGCCAGCAGCTCCGGACTAGCGGGGGTACGGGAGACCCAGTACTTC

clone_size: -
v_call: TRBV27
j_call: TRBJ1-1
d_call: TRBD1
cdr3_aa: CASSRQGQSTEAFF
cdr3_nt: TGTGCCAGCAGTAGACAGGGACAGAGCACTGAAGCTTTCTTT

clone_size: -
v_call: TRBV9
j_call: TRBJ1-2
d_call: TRBD1
cdr3_aa: CASSDWDSYGYTF
cdr3_nt: TGTGCCAGCAGCGATTGGGACAGCTATGGCTACACCTTC

clone_size: few
v_call: TRBV7-9
j_call: TRBJ2-7
d_call: -
cdr3_aa: CASSPGTNFAYEQYF
cdr3_nt: TGTGCCAGCAGCCCCGGGACAAACTTCGCCTACGAGCAGTACTTC

clone_size: -
v_call: TRBV7-2
j_call: TRBJ2-1
d_call: TRBD2
cdr3_aa: CASSLDGGGLAVQFF
cdr3_nt: TGTGCCAGCAGCTTAGACGGCGGGGGGTTGGCTGTGCAGTTCTTC

clone_size: -
v_call: TRBV19
j_call: TRBJ1-2
d_call: TRBD1
cdr3_aa: CASSTQGNYGYTF
cdr3_nt: TGTGCCAGTAGTACACAGGGGAACTATGGCTACACCTTC

clone_size: -
v_call: TRBV7-9
j_call: TRBJ1-5
d_call: -
cdr3_aa: CSSSLGSTNQPQHF
cdr3_nt: TGTTCCAGCAGCTTAGGGTCAACAAATCAGCCCCAGCATTTT

clone_size: -
v_call: TRBV2
j_call: TRBJ1-2
d_call: -
cdr3_aa: CASRGGYGYTF
cdr3_nt: TGTGCCAGCCGTGGCGGGTATGGCTACACCTTC

clone_size: few
v_call: TRBV5-1
j_call: TRBJ2-7
d_call: TRBD1
cdr3_aa: CASSLQGAENNEQYF
cdr3_nt: TGCGCCAGCAGCTTGCAGGGGGCGGAAAATAACGAGCAGTACTTC

clone_size: -
v_call: TRBV4-1
j_call: TRBJ2-1
d_call: TRBD2
cdr3_aa: CASSQVTSGTPGQFF
cdr3_nt: TGCGCCAGCAGCCAAGTTACTAGCGGGACCCCCGGCCAGTTCTTC

clone_size: -
v_call: TRBV10-3
j_call: TRBJ1-2
d_call: -
cdr3_aa: CAIRETGYGYTF
cdr3_nt: TGTGCCATCAGGGAGACCGGTTATGGCTACACCTTC

clone_size: -
v_call: TRBV9
j_call: TRBJ2-1
d_call: TRBD2
cdr3_aa: CASSVTSGTSSNEQFF
cdr3_nt: TGTGCCAGCAGCGTTACTTCCGGGACTAGTAGTAATGAGCAGTTCTTC

clone_size: -
v_call: TRBV9
j_call: TRBJ2-1
d_call: TRBD2
cdr3_aa: CASSVVASGGVNEQFF
cdr3_nt: TGTGCCAGCAGCGTAGTGGCTAGCGGGGGGGTGAATGAGCAGTTCTTC

clone_size: once
v_call: TRBV6-1
j_call: TRBJ2-3
d_call: -
cdr3_aa: CASETRDTQYF
cdr3_nt: TGTGCCAGCGAGACAAGAGATACGCAGTATTTT

clone_size: -
v_call: TRBV19
j_call: TRBJ2-3
d_call: TRBD2
cdr3_aa: CASMVGGADTQYF
cdr3_nt: TGTGCCAGTATGGTCGGGGGGGCAGATACGCAGTATTTT

clone_size: few
v_call: TRBV5-6
j_call: TRBJ2-2
d_call: TRBD1
cdr3_aa: CASSFPQGGRTGELFF
cdr3_nt: TGTGCCAGCAGCTTTCCACAGGGGGGTCGAACCGGGGAGCTGTTTTTT

clone_size: -
v_call: TRBV5-6
j_call: TRBJ2-7
d_call: TRBD1
cdr3_aa: CASSLGTGGAYYEQYF
cdr3_nt: TGTGCCAGCAGCTTGGGGACAGGGGGCGCTTACTACGAGCAGTACTTC

clone_size: -
v_call: TRBV27
j_call: TRBJ2-2
d_call: -
cdr3_aa: CASSFTNTGELFF
cdr3_nt: TGTGCCAGCAGTTTTACAAACACCGGGGAGCTGTTTTTT